This T cell receptor (beta chain) came from a study of Ad26.COV2.S vaccination and SARS-CoV-2 variants. Study-level findings and limits: Individuals receiving vaccine had higher spike-specific TCR breadth than placebo recipients did. Whether participants received vaccine or placebo, their non-spike TCR breadth was similar. Breadth and depth estimates from TCRs may understate total T cell responses. Substantial breadth was reported for post-vaccination spike-specific CD8+ and CD4+ T cells.

A remark on this clone: Its cognate antigen is unknown.

CDR3 length: 15 residues. V was trimmed by 4 bases and J by 1 base, leaving 12 bases between them. The germline gives CDR1 SGHTA, CDR2 FQGNSA. The data were produced by immunoSEQ multiplex PCR, yet TCRdb's version contains in-frame clones alone and is incomplete. The table includes more than 120,000 clones, 86% detected once. The sample in question was peripheral blood, obtained after recovery from COVID-19. This receptor was identified in a human donor who had recovered from COVID-19. The chain has TRBV7-2 and TRBJ2-3, with TRBD2 as a possible D gene (5 bases). The CDR3 bases are TGTGCCAGCAGCTCAGGCGGGCGTGGCACAGATACGCAGTATTTT. This translates into CASSSGGRGTDTQYF. The entire variable domain, with the rest obtained from reference TRBV7-2 and TRBJ2-3, is as follows: GAGVSQSPSNKVTEKGKDVELRCDPISGHTALYWYRQSLGQGLEFLIYFQGNSAPDKSGLPSDRFSAERTGGSVSTLTIQRTQQEDSAVYLCASSSGGRGTDTQYFGPGTRLTVL.